One and the same sample provided the 27 T cell receptor beta chains below, sequenced in a study of blood T cells in healthy people across ages. It was with a sample-barcoded 5' primer and a J-beta primer mix that a second PCR of roughly 7 to 12 cycles was run. TCRdb analysed the 5' RACE reads with MiXCR anew, one entry per CDR3 protein. The table lists approximately 730,000 distinct CDR3 sequences, roughly 47% of them singletons, with roughly 20% in the top ten. The specimen was blood. Source of these receptors: a woman aged 55-70 years in good health.

The sample holds a few counts of this clonotype. The chain employs TRBV29-1 and TRBJ2-1, with D unclear. V lost 3 bases and J lost 6, with 6 bases in between. CDR3 size: 11 residues. The germline V gene encodes CDR1 SQVTM and CDR2 ANQGSEA. This CDR3 is CSVEGLNEQFF. DNA of the CDR3: TGCAGCGTTGAGGGTCTCAATGAGCAGTTCTTC.

The chain has TRBV30 and TRBJ2-5; D may be TRBD1 (5 bases). CDR3 length: 13 amino acids. Germline values: CDR1 GTSNPN, CDR2 SVGIG (reference sequence). The ends were cut back, 1 base at V and 1 base at J, with 7 bases in the middle. The CDR3 bases are TGTGCCTGGAGTGCGGACACCCAAGAGACCCAGTACTTC. It translates to CAWSADTQETQYF. Looking up the rest from reference TRBV30 and TRBJ2-5 gives the full variable domain: SQTIHQWPATLVQPVGSPLSLECTVEGTSNPNLYWYRQAAGRGLQLLFYSVGIGQISSEVPQNLSASRPQDRQFILSSKKLLLSDSGFYLCAWSADTQETQYFGPGTRLLVL.

Comment on this clonotype: This could be a read error, since a much larger clone is one nucleotide away. The rearrangement links TRBV4-3 to TRBJ2-1, with no clear D. V shed 0 bases and J shed 10 bases, with 13 bases lying between them. The germline CDR1 and CDR2 sequences are LGHNA and YSLEER. This CDR3 region has 14 residues. CDR3 sequence: CASSQERSSYEQFF. Here the CDR3 DNA reads TGCGCCAGCAGCCAAGAAAGGTCTTCCTACGAGCAGTTCTTC.

The J gene is TRBJ2-7, the V gene TRBV12-3 or TRBV12-4, with unresolved D. V was shortened by 6 bases and J by 3 bases, with 15 bases between the two germline ends. This CDR3 is 14 amino acids long. As DNA, the CDR3 is TGTGCCAGCAGGTATTTGGATTACCGCTACGAGCAGTACTTC. Translation: CASRYLDYRYEQYF.

A few counts support this clonotype. The V gene is TRBV5-1, the J gene TRBJ1-2, with a tentative D call TRBD1 (5 bases). V lost 5 bases, J lost 4 bases, and 6 bases lay in between. This CDR3 is 11 amino acids long. CDR1 and CDR2 (germline): SGHRS, YFSETQ. This chain's CDR3 is CASRDSYGYTF. CDR3 DNA: TGCGCCAGCAGAGACAGCTATGGCTACACCTTC.

This clonotype showed up many times. This sequence joins TRBV29-1 and TRBJ2-7; D remains unclear. V lost 1 base to trimming and J lost 3 bases, with 7 bases between them. Per the germline V gene, CDR1 is SQVTM and CDR2 is ANQGSEA. This CDR3 is 12 amino acids long. CDR3 sequence: CSVEVQDYEQYF. The CDR3 DNA sequence: TGCAGCGTTGAAGTCCAGGACTACGAGCAGTACTTC.

This clonotype was counted ten times or more. The V and J genes are TRBV29-1 and TRBJ1-2; TRBD1 matches 9 bases. This CDR3 is built from 13 residues. Germline CDR1 is SQVTM and CDR2 is ANQGSEA. With V trimmed by 3 bases and J by 8 bases, 7 bases remained unmatched. The CDR3 sequence: CSVELQGAQGYTF. The DNA of the CDR3 is TGCAGCGTTGAGCTACAGGGGGCGCAAGGCTACACCTTC. The full variable domain, in which reference TRBV29-1 and TRBJ1-2 provide the parts outside the CDR3, is SAVISQKPSRDICQRGTSLTIQCQVDSQVTMMFWYRQQPGQSLTLIATANQGSEATYESGFVIDKFPISRPNLTFSTLTVSNMSPEDSSIYLCSVELQGAQGYTFGSGTRLTVV.

About this clonotype: A clone one base away is much larger, so this may be a read error. This chain links TRBV12-3 or TRBV12-4 with TRBJ2-1; 10 bases agree with TRBD2. The CDR3 has 15 amino acids. The V and J ends lost 3 bases and 12 bases, in that order; junction bases with no gene match: 11. Written as DNA, the CDR3 is TGTGCCAGCAGTTTTGGGCTAGCGGGGGTATTTGGGCAGTTCTTC. Encoded protein: CASSFGLAGVFGQFF.

This chain links TRBV15 with TRBJ2-6; D is ambiguous. The CDR3 is made up of 15 amino acids. Between the trimmed V and J ends, which lost 4 bases and 0 bases, there was a span of 7 bases. Germline V gene data show CDR1 as LNHNV and CDR2 as YYDKDF (reference sequence). CDR3 nucleotide sequence: TGTGCCACCAGCAAAAGGAACTCTGGGGCCAACGTCCTGACTTTC. It codes for CATSKRNSGANVLTF.

CDR3 residues: CASSPNRDSTYEQYF. The CDR3 DNA is TGTGCCAGCTCACCGAACCGGGACAGTACCTACGAGCAGTACTTC. The rearrangement links TRBV18 to TRBJ2-7, with TRBD1 identical over 7 bases. J lost 2 bases, V lost 3 bases, and 7 bases had no gene match. The germline gives CDR1 KGHSH, CDR2 LQKENI. The CDR3 loop spans 15 amino acids. The variable domain in full, with the rest retrieved from reference TRBV18 and TRBJ2-7, is NAGVMQNPRHLVRRRGQEARLRCSPMKGHSHVYWYRQLPEEGLKFMVYLQKENIIDESGMPKERFSAEFPKEGPSILRIQQVVRGDSAAYFCASSPNRDSTYEQYFGPGTRLTVT.

The gene calls are TRBV27 and TRBJ2-4; tentatively, D is TRBD2 (5 bases). The CDR3 covers 15 residues. Germline CDR1 reads MNHEY; CDR2 reads SMNVEV (reference sequence). V was cut by 0 bases and J by 4 bases, with 10 bases left in between. CDR3 sequence: CASSLSPAVKNIQYF. Here the CDR3 DNA reads TGTGCCAGCAGTTTATCTCCAGCGGTTAAAAACATTCAGTACTTC.

The rearrangement joins TRBV18 to TRBJ1-5; D uncertain. Germline loops: CDR1 KGHSH, CDR2 LQKENI. The V gene lost 3 bases and the J gene lost 5 bases, with 17 bases spanning the gap. This CDR3 has 16 residues. The CDR3 region is CASSPPGEGGYQPQHF. CDR3 in DNA: TGTGCCAGCTCACCGCCTGGTGAGGGCGGGTATCAGCCCCAGCATTTT. The entire variable domain, with the rest obtained from reference TRBV18 and TRBJ1-5, is as follows: NAGVMQNPRHLVRRRGQEARLRCSPMKGHSHVYWYRQLPEEGLKFMVYLQKENIIDESGMPKERFSAEFPKEGPSILRIQQVVRGDSAAYFCASSPPGEGGYQPQHFGDGTRLSIL.

This clonotype was counted only a few times. The V and J genes are TRBV7-9 and TRBJ1-6, with TRBD1 as a possible D gene (5 bases). CDR1 SEHNR and CDR2 FQNEAQ come from the germline V gene (reference sequence). This CDR3 has 14 residues. The germline V and J ends were trimmed by 2 bases and 11 bases, with 13 bases remaining between them. The CDR3 spells CASSLRAEGTPLHF. The DNA for the CDR3 is TGTGCCAGCAGCTTAAGGGCCGAGGGGACACCCCTCCACTTT.

There are many counts of this clonotype. The CDR3 nucleotides are TGCGCCAGCAGCCAAGATGGGACCGGGACTAGCGGGGGTCGGGAGCAGTTCTTC. Translated, it gives CASSQDGTGTSGGREQFF. J is TRBJ2-1 and V is TRBV4-1, with TRBD2 matching over 14 bases. Germline loops: CDR1 MGHRA, CDR2 YSYEKL. The J segment lost 10 bases and the V segment lost 0 bases, leaving 11 bases of the junction unmatched. The CDR3 consists of 18 residues.

The chain's CDR3 is CASSFPGLGHEQYF. The CDR3 nucleotides are TGTGCCAGCAGTTTTCCGGGACTAGGCCACGAGCAGTACTTC. This rearrangement joins TRBV6-5 to TRBJ2-7; 8 nucleotides line up with TRBD2. The length of the CDR3 is 14 residues. Germline assignment: CDR1 MNHEY and CDR2 SVGAGI. Unmatched junction bases numbered 7, after V lost 4 bases and J lost 5 bases.

The chain carries TRBV6-6 and TRBJ2-3, with 8 bases matching TRBD2. Germline lookup yields CDR1 MNHNY and CDR2 SVGAGI (reference sequence). The CDR3 is 16 residues long. V lost 6 bases to trimming and J lost 4 bases; unmatched junction nucleotides: 12. The CDR3 sequence: CASRSTRAGESDTQYF. The CDR3, as DNA: TGTGCCAGCAGATCAACGCGAGCGGGAGAGTCAGATACGCAGTATTTT.

This clonotype was counted once. The J gene is TRBJ1-2, the V gene TRBV20-1, with a possible D match to TRBD1 (6 bases). From germline, CDR1 is DFQATT and CDR2 SNEGSKA (reference sequence). The CDR3 spans 11 residues. V lost 2 bases and J 10 bases, leaving 11 bases between the germline ends. The CDR3 sequence: CSARFEGDYTF. In DNA form, the CDR3 reads TGCAGTGCTAGATTCGAGGGGGACTACACCTTC.

The chain has TRBV12-3 or TRBV12-4 and TRBJ2-3; 9 bases align to TRBD2. The CDR3 covers 16 residues. With V trimmed by 7 bases and J by 0 bases, 8 bases remained unmatched. The CDR3 here is CASTMTSGVSTDTQYF. DNA for the CDR3: TGTGCCAGCACCATGACTAGCGGAGTGAGCACAGATACGCAGTATTTT.

Here the CDR3 reads CASSRLAGSREQFF. CDR3 coding DNA: TGTGCCAGCAGCCGGCTAGCGGGCTCCCGGGAGCAGTTCTTC. J is TRBJ2-1 and V is TRBV7-2; the match to TRBD2 covers 8 bases. The germline gives CDR1 SGHTA, CDR2 FQGNSA. The CDR3 length is 14 residues. V was clipped by 5 bases and J by 10 bases; unmatched bases: 10.

This clonotype was seen just once. The junction departs from germline at one end; a sequencing error may be responsible. The chain recombines TRBV4-3 with TRBJ2-3; 14 positions agree with TRBD2. The CDR3 is 18 amino acids. Germline CDR1 is LGHNA and CDR2 is YSLEER. This CDR3 reads CASSPGVTSGRAKDMQYF. CDR3 DNA: TGCGCCAGCAGCCCGGGGGTGACTAGCGGGAGGGCCAAAGATATGCAGTATTTT.

The V call is TRBV7-2, the J call TRBJ2-3; 9 nucleotides agree with TRBD2. Germline CDR1 reads SGHTA; CDR2 reads FQGNSA. The trim removed 1 base at V and 1 base at J, leaving 3 bases unmatched. There are 16 residues in the CDR3. The CDR3 coding sequence is TGTGCCAGCAGCTTAGAGCCTAGCGGGGGCACAGATACGCAGTATTTT. Translating it yields CASSLEPSGGTDTQYF.

The V call is TRBV29-1, the J call TRBJ1-5; TRBD1 is a possible D gene (5 bases). V shed 7 bases and J shed 5 bases, with 15 bases lying between them. This CDR3 comprises 13 residues. Germline loops: CDR1 SQVTM, CDR2 ANQGSEA. The CDR3 DNA is TGCAGCGCCCAGTTGGGAGGGGATCAGCCCCAGCATTTT. Its protein product is CSAQLGGDQPQHF.

DNA for the CDR3: TGTGCCAGTAGTATGGGTTTGACTAGCGGACAAGAGACCCAGTACTTC. Protein sequence: CASSMGLTSGQETQYF. The V call is TRBV19, the J call TRBJ2-5, with 9 bases fitting TRBD2. The junction had 7 bases not matched to a gene; V was cut back by 3 bases and J by 2 bases. Germline-derived CDR1 and CDR2 are LNHDA and SQIVND (reference sequence). The CDR3 sequence is 16 residues long.

The V call is TRBV2, the J call TRBJ1-4; perhaps TRBD1 as D (5 bases). The germline V gene encodes CDR1 SNHLY and CDR2 FYNNEI. V lost 7 bases, J lost 4 bases, and 7 bases lay in between. There are 12 residues in the CDR3. CDR3 sequence (DNA): TGTGCCAGCACCAGGGATAATGAAAAACTGTTTTTT. Translation gives CASTRDNEKLFF.

This clonotype was found a few times. V gene TRBV4-3 combines with J gene TRBJ2-5; D uncertain. V was trimmed by 2 bases and J by 5 bases, leaving 12 bases between them. Per germline, CDR1 LGHNA and CDR2 YSLEER. This CDR3 is built from 14 residues. CDR3: CASSQSPTSETQYF. The CDR3 DNA reads as TGCGCCAGCAGCCAATCCCCCACATCGGAGACCCAGTACTTC.

This clonotype came up many times. The CDR3 region is CSARGGTSGLSYEQYF. The CDR3 DNA follows: TGCAGTGCTAGAGGGGGGACTAGCGGTTTATCCTACGAGCAGTACTTC. J is TRBJ2-7 and V is TRBV20-1, with 11 positions matching TRBD2. Germline-derived CDR1 and CDR2 are DFQATT and SNEGSKA (reference sequence). J was trimmed by 1 base and V by 1 base; bases with no gene match: 6. The length of the CDR3 is 16 residues.

The chain combines TRBV11-2 with TRBJ2-4; a possible D gene is TRBD1 (5 bases). The CDR3 runs 15 residues. Germline V CDR1 and CDR2: SGHAT, FQNNGV. The V end lost 1 base, the J end lost 0 bases, and 7 bases lay between the germline ends. The CDR3 nucleotides are TGTGCCAGCAGCTTAGGGGGCCGAGCCAAAAACATTCAGTACTTC. Translated: CASSLGGRAKNIQYF.